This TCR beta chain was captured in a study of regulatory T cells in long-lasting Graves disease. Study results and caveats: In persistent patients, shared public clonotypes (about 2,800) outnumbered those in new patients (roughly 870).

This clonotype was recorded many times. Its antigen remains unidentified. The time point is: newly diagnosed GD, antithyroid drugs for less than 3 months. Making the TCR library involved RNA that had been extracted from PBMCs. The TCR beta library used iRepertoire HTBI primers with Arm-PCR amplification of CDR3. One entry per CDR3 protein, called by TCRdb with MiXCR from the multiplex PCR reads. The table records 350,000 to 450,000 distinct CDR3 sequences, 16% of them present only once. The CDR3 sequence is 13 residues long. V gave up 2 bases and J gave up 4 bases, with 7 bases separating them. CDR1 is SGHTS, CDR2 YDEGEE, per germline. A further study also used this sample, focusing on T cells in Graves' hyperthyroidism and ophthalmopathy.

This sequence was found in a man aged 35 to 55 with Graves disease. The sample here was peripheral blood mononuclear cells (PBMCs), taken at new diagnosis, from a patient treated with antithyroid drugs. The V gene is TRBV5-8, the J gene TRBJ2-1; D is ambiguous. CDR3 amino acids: CASSFSQYNEQFF. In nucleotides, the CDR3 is TGTGCCAGCAGCTTCTCGCAGTACAATGAGCAGTTCTTC. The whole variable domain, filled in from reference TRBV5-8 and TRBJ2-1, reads EAGVTQSPTHLIKTRGQQATLRCSPISGHTSVYWYQQALGLGLQFLLWYDEGEERNRGNFPPRFSGRQFPNYSSELNVNALELEDSALYLCASSFSQYNEQFFGPGTRLTVL.